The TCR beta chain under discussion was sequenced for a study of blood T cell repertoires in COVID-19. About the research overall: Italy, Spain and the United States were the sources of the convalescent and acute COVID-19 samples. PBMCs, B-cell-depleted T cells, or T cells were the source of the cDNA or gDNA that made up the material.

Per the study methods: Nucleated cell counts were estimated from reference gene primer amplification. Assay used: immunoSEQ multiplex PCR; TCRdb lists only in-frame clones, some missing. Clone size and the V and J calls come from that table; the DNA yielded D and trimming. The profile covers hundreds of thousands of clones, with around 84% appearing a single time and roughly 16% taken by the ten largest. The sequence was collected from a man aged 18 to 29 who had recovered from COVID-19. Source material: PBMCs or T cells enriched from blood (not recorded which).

For the CDR3, the DNA is TGTGCCAGCAGCCTGGGTCACCTAGGAGACGAGCAGTACTTC. Translating gives CASSLGHLGDEQYF. The rearrangement joins TRBV7-9 to TRBJ2-7; D is unclear. The germline V gene encodes CDR1 SEHNR and CDR2 FQNEAQ (reference sequence). Trimming pared 5 bases from V and 5 bases from J, leaving 16 bases between. CDR3 length equals 14 residues.